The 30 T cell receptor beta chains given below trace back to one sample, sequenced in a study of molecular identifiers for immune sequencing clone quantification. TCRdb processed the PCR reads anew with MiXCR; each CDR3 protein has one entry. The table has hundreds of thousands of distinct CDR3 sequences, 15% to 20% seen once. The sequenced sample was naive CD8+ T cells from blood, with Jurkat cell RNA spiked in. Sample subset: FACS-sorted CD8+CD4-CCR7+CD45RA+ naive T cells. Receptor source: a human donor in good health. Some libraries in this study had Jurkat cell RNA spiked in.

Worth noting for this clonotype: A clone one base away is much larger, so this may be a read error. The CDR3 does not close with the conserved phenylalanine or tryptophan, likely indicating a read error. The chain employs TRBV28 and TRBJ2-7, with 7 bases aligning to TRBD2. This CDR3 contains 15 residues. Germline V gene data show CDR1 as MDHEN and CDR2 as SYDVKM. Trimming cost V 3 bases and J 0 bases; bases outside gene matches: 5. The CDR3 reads CASSLLAGDSYEQYS. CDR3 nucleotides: TGTGCCAGCAGTTTGCTTGCGGGGGACTCCTACGAGCAGTACTCC.

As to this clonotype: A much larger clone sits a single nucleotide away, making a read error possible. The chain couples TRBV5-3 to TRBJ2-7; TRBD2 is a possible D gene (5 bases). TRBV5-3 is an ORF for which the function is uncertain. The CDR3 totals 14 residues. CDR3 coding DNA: TGTGCCAGCAGCTTGTGGGAAAGCGGCTACGGGCAGTACTTC. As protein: CASSLWESGYGQYF.

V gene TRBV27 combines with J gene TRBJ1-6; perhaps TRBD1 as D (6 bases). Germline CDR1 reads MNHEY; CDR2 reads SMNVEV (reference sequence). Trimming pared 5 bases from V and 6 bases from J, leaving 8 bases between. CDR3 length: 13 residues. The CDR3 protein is CASSGTSNSPLHF. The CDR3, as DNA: TGTGCCAGCAGTGGGACATCTAATTCACCCCTCCACTTT.

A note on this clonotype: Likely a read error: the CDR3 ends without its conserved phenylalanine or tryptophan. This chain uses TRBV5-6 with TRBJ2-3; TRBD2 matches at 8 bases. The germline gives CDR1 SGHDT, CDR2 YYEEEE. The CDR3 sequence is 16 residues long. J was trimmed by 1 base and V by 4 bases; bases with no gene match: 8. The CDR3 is CASSAVAGMGTDTQYS. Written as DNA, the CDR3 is TGTGCCAGCAGCGCCGTAGCGGGGATGGGCACAGATACGCAGTATTCT.

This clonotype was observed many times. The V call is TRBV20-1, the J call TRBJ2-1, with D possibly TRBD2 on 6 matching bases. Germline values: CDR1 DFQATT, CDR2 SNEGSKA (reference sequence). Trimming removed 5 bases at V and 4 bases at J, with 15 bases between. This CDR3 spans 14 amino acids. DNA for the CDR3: TGCAGTGCTGTTTTAGCGGAGGTTTACAATGAGCAGTTCTTC. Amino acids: CSAVLAEVYNEQFF.

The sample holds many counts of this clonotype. The CDR3 region has the DNA TGTGCTAGTGGCAAGGGGGATTACTCTGGAAACACCATATATTTT. It yields the protein CASGKGDYSGNTIYF. The chain combines TRBV12-5 with TRBJ1-3; possible D gene TRBD1, 6 bases. V was shortened by 6 bases and J by 0 bases, with 12 bases between the two germline ends. The CDR3 spans 15 residues. Germline V CDR1 and CDR2: LGHNT, FRNRAP.

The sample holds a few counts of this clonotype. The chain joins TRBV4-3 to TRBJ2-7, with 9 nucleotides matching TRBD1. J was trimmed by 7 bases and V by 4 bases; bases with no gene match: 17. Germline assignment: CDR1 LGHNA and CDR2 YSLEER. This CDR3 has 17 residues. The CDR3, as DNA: TGCGCCAGCAGCCCTTCCCGAACGGCCACAGGGGGCGGGGAGCAGTACTTC. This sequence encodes CASSPSRTATGGGEQYF.

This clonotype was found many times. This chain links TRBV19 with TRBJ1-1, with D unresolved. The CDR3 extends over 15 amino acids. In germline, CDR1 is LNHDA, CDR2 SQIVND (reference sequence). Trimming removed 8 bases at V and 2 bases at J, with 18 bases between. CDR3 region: CASSLLFASNTEAFF. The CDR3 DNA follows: TGTGCCAGTTCGCTACTTTTCGCATCCAACACTGAAGCTTTCTTT.

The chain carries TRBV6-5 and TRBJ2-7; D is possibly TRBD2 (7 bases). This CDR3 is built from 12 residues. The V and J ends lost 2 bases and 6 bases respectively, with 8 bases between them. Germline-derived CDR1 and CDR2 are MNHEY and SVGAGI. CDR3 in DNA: TGTGCCAGCAGTTACGGGGGGGCCGAGCAGTACTTC. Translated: CASSYGGAEQYF.

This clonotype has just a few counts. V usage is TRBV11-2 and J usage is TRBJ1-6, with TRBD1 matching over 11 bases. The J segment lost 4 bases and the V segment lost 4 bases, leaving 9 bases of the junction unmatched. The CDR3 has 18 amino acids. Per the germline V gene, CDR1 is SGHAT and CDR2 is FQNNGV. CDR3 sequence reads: CASSSNSDRGLYNSPLHF. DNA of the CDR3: TGTGCCAGCAGCTCTAACTCGGACAGGGGGCTTTATAATTCACCCCTCCACTTT.

CDR3 amino acids: CAISPGNTIYF. CDR3 DNA sequence: TGTGCCATCAGCCCTGGAAACACCATATATTTT. This chain links TRBV10-3 with TRBJ1-3; no clear D gene. The germline CDR1 and CDR2 sequences are ENHRY and SYGVKD. The V end was cut by 6 bases, the J end by 2 bases, with 2 bases between. The CDR3 length is 11 residues.

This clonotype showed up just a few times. The CDR3, as DNA: TGTGCCAGCAGCCAAGAAAGACAGGGGGGTAGCGAGCAGTACTTC. Its protein product is CASSQERQGGSEQYF. This chain uses TRBV4-2 with TRBJ2-7; 9 nucleotides align to TRBD1. CDR1 and CDR2 from the germline V gene are LGHNA and YNFKEQ. CDR3 length equals 15 residues. Losses at the gene ends were 0 bases for V and 6 bases for J; bases not matched to a gene: 6.

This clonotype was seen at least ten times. The CDR3 reads CASSQETRTINIQYF. CDR3 DNA: TGCGCCAGCAGCCAAGAAACCCGGACTATAAACATTCAGTACTTC. The J gene is TRBJ2-4, the V gene TRBV4-3; tentative D call: TRBD2 (6 bases). Germline V gene data show CDR1 as LGHNA and CDR2 as YSLEER. Trimming removed 0 bases at V and 6 bases at J, with 12 bases between. There are 15 residues in the CDR3.

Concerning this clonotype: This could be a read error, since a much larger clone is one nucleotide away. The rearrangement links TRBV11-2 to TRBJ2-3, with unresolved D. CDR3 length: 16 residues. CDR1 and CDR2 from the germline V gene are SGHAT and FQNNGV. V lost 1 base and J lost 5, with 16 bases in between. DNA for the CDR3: TGTGCCAGCAGCTTAGGGTTAGTCTTGCCCCAAGATACGCAGTATTTT. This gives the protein CASSLGLVLPQDTQYF.

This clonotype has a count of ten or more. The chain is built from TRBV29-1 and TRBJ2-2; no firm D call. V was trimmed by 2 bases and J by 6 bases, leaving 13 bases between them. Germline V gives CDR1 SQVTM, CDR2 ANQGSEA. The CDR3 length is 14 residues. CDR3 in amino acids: CSVERLVSAGELFF. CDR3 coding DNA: TGCAGCGTTGAACGGCTAGTATCCGCCGGGGAGCTGTTTTTT.

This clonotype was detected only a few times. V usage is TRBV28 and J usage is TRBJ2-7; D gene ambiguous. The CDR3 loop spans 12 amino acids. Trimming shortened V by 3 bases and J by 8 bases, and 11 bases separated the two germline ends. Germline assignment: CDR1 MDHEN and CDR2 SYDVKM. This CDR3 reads CASSLGEEKQYF. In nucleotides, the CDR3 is TGTGCCAGCAGTTTGGGCGAAGAGAAGCAGTACTTC.

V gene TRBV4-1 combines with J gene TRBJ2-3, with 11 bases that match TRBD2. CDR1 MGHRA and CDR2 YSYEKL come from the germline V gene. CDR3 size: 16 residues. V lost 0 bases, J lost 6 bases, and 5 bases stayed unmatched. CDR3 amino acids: CASSQESSGGADTQYF. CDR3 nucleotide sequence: TGCGCCAGCAGCCAAGAGAGTAGCGGGGGGGCGGATACGCAGTATTTT.

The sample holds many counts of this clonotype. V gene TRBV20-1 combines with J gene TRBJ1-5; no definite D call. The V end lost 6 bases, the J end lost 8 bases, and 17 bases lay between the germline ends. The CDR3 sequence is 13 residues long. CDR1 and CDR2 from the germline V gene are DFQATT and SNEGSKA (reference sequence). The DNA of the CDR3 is TGCAGTGCCAAGACGCTAAATAGGGAGCCCCAGCATTTT. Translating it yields CSAKTLNREPQHF.

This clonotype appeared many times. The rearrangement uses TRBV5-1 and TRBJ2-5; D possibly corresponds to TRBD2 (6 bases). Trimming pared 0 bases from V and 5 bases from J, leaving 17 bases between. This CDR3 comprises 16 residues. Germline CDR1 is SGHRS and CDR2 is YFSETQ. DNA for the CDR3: TGCGCCAGCAGCTTGGGCTCGGCGACCAGCGGGGAGACCCAGTACTTC. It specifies CASSLGSATSGETQYF.

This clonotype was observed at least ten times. The CDR3 region has the DNA TGTGCCAGCAGCTCCAATCTCGGGTTTAACACCGGGGAGCTGTTTTTT. This sequence encodes CASSSNLGFNTGELFF. The chain is built from TRBV7-9 and TRBJ2-2; D gene ambiguous. The germline gives CDR1 SEHNR, CDR2 FQNEAQ (reference sequence). The CDR3 is 16 amino acids. V lost 4 bases, J lost 2 bases, and 14 bases lay in between.

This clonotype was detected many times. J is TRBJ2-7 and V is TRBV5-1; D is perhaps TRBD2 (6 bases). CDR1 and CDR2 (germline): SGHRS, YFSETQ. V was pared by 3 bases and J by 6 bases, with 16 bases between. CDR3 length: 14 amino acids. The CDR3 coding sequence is TGCGCCAGCAGCTCTACCGGGACTGTTGTCGAGCAGTACTTC. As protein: CASSSTGTVVEQYF.

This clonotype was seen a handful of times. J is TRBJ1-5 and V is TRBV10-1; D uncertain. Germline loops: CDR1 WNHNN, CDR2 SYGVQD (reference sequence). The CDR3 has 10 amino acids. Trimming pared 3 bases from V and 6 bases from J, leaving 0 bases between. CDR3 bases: TGCGCCAGCAGTGATCAGCCCCAGCATTTT. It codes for CASSDQPQHF.

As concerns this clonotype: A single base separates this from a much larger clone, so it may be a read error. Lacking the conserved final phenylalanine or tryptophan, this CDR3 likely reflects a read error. The CDR3 DNA follows: TGTGCCAGCAGCGACGGGACTAGCGGGCAAGAGACCCAGTACCTC. The encoded protein is CASSDGTSGQETQYL. This chain links TRBV7-3 with TRBJ2-5, with 12 bases matching TRBD2. Trimming removed 5 bases from V and 2 bases from J; junction bases left unmatched: 3. The CDR3 runs to 15 residues. Germline V gene lookup returns CDR1 SGHTA and CDR2 FQGTGA.

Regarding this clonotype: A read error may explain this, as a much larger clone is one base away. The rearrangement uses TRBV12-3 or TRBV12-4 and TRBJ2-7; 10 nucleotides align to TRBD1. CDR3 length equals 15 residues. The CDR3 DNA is TGTGCCGGCAGGAGTGGGACAGGGGTTGTGGGAGAGCAGTACTTC. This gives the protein CAGRSGTGVVGEQYF.

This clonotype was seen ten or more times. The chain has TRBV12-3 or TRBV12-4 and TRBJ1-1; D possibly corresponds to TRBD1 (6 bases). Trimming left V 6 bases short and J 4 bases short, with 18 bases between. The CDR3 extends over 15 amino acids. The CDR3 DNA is TGTGCCAGCAGCAGTTCTCAAGGAGGGGGCACTGAAGCTTTCTTT. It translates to CASSSSQGGGTEAFF.

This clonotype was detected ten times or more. The CDR3 bases are TGTGCCAGCAGTACTCCCCCCGCGGGCTCTGGAAACACCATATATTTT. Amino acids: CASSTPPAGSGNTIYF. The rearrangement joins TRBV28 to TRBJ1-3; the D is unclear. The CDR3 length is 16 residues. The V and J ends lost 5 bases and 0 bases respectively, with 14 bases between them. Germline values: CDR1 MDHEN, CDR2 SYDVKM.

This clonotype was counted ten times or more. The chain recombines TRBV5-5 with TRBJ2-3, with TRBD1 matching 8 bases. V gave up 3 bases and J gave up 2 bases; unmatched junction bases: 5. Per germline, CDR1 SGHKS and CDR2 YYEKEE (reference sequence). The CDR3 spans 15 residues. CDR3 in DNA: TGTGCCAGCAGCTCCACAGGGGGGACCACAGATACGCAGTATTTT. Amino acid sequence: CASSSTGGTTDTQYF. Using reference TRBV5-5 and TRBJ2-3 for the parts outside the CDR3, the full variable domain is DAGVTQSPTHLIKTRGQQVTLRCSPISGHKSVSWYQQVLGQGPQFIFQYYEKEERGRGNFPDRFSARQFPNYSSELNVNALLLGDSALYLCASSSTGGTTDTQYFGPGTRLTVL.

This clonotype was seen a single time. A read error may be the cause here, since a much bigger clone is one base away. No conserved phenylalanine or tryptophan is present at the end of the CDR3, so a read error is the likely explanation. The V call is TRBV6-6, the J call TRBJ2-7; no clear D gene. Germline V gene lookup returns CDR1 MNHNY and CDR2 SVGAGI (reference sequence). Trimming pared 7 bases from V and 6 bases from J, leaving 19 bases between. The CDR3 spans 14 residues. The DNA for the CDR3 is TGTGCCAGCATCATCGACCCGTCGCTGGCCGAGCAGTACTCC. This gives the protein CASIIDPSLAEQYS.

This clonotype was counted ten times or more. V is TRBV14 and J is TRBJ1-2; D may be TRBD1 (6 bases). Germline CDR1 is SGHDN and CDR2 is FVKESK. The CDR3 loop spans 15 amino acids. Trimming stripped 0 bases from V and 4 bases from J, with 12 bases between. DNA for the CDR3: TGTGCCAGCAGCCAAGACGGGGGGCTTGTCTATGGCTACACCTTC. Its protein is CASSQDGGLVYGYTF.

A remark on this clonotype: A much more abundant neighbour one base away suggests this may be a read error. CDR3 loop: CSARPLTSGGTDTQYF. CDR3 sequence (DNA): TGCAGTGCTAGACCACTTACTAGCGGGGGCACAGATACGCAGTATTTT. The J gene is TRBJ2-3, the V gene TRBV20-1; TRBD2 matches at 10 bases. J gave up 1 base and V 2 bases, and 6 bases lay outside the gene matches. Germline CDR1 reads DFQATT; CDR2 reads SNEGSKA (reference sequence). The CDR3 extends over 16 amino acids.